This entry lists 3 T cell receptor beta chains sequenced from one sample in a study of T cells in Graves' hyperthyroidism and ophthalmopathy. Amplification of TCR beta CDR3 regions used RNA as the template. Using the HTBI primer set, a first-round RT-PCR was run on the TCR CDR3. TCRdb re-derived calls from the multiplex PCR reads in MiXCR, one entry per CDR3 protein. The sample contains approximately 600,000 distinct CDR3 sequences, around 20% of which appear only once. Sequencing was done on a sample of blood. The receptors here all came from a man aged 30-40 years with Graves' ophthalmopathy.

This clonotype was counted between two and nine times. The chain has TRBV7-2 and TRBJ1-5; unclear D gene. The V end was cut by 0 bases, the J end by 0 bases, with 6 bases between. The CDR3 consists of 15 residues. In germline, CDR1 is SGHTA, CDR2 FQGNSA. The CDR3 region has the DNA TGTGCCAGCAGCTTAGCTTGGGGTAGCAATCAGCCCCAGCATTTT. This codes for CASSLAWGSNQPQHF.

This clonotype was seen only once. The chain joins TRBV5-5 to TRBJ2-1; 10 bases fit TRBD2. V dropped 3 bases and J dropped 7; count of bases not matched to a gene: 13. The CDR3 has 17 amino acids. CDR1 is SGHKS, CDR2 YYEKEE, per germline (reference sequence). The CDR3 coding sequence is TGTGCCAGCAGCTCTCATATAGCGGGAGGTTGGAGGAATGAGCAGTTCTTC. Translation gives CASSSHIAGGWRNEQFF.

The rearrangement links TRBV27 to TRBJ1-1; D is perhaps TRBD1 (5 bases). This CDR3 has 15 residues. The germline gives CDR1 MNHEY, CDR2 SMNVEV (reference sequence). Trimming took off 4 bases at V and 3 bases at J, with 15 bases between the two ends. The CDR3 coding sequence is TGTGCCAGCAGTTCGTATCCAGGGCGGGACACTGAAGCTTTCTTT. Its protein is CASSSYPGRDTEAFF.